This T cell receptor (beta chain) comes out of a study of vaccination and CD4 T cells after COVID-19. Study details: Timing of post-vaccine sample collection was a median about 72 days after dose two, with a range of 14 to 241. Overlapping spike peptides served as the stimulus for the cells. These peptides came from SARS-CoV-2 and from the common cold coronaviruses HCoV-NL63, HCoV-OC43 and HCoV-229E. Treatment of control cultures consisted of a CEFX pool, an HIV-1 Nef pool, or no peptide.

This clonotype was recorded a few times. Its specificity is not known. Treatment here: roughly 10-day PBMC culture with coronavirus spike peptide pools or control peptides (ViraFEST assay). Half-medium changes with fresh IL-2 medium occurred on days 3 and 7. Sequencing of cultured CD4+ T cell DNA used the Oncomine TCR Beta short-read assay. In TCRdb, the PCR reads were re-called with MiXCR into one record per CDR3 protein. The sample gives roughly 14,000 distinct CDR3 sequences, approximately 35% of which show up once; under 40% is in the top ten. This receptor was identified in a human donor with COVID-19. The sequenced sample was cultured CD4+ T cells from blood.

CDR3: CASRDDRGKYNSPLHF. The CDR3 DNA sequence: TGTGCCAGTAGGGACGACAGGGGGAAGTATAATTCACCCCTCCACTTT. The chain has TRBV19 and TRBJ1-6; 9 bases line up with TRBD1. Trimming took 6 bases from V and 4 from J; bases not matched to a gene: 7. This CDR3 contains 16 residues. CDR1 and CDR2 from the germline V gene are LNHDA and SQIVND (reference sequence).